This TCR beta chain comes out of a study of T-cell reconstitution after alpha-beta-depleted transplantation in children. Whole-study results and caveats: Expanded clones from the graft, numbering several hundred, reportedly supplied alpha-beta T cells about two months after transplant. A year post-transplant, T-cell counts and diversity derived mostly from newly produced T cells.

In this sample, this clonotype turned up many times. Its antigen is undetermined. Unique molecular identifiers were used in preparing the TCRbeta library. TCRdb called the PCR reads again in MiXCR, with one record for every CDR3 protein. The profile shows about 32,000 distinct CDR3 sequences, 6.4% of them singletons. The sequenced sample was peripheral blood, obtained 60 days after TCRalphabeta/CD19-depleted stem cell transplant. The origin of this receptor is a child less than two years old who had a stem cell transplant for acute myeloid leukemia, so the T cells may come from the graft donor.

The CDR3 region is CASSPTSGKNIQYF. CDR3 bases: TGTGCCAGCAGTCCGACTAGCGGCAAAAACATTCAGTACTTC. The genes are TRBV12-3 or TRBV12-4 and TRBJ2-4, with 9 bases lining up with TRBD2. Unmatched junction bases numbered 2, after V lost 5 bases and J lost 3 bases. The CDR3 covers 14 residues.